These 20 T cell receptor beta chains were sequenced from one sample in a study of blood T cells in healthy people across ages. Together with a sample-barcoded 5' primer, a J-beta primer mix was included in a second PCR lasting about 7 to 12 cycles. One entry per CDR3 protein results from TCRdb running MiXCR on the 5' RACE reads. The sample holds more than 800,000 distinct CDR3 sequences, under 35% seen once. The sequencing input was blood. The receptors shown here come from a woman older than 75 in good health.

This clonotype was seen repeatedly, ten times or more. This chain joins TRBV6-5 and TRBJ1-5, with TRBD1 matching 7 bases. V dropped 5 bases and J dropped 4; count of bases not matched to a gene: 2. This CDR3 region has 13 residues. The germline gives CDR1 MNHEY, CDR2 SVGAGI. The CDR3, as DNA: TGTGCCAGCAGTCGGGACAGAAATCAGCCCCAGCATTTT. As protein: CASSRDRNQPQHF.

A note on this clonotype: A read error is possible here, since a much larger clone lies one base away. The chain joins TRBV5-1 to TRBJ2-2; D is perhaps TRBD2 (6 bases). Germline CDR1 SGHRS, CDR2 YFSETQ. The CDR3 loop spans 13 amino acids. In DNA, the CDR3 is TGCGCCAGCAGCGGACCGAACACCGGGGGGCTGTTTTTT. Translated, it gives CASSGPNTGGLFF. Looking up the rest from reference TRBV5-1 and TRBJ2-2 gives the full variable domain: KAGVTQTPRYLIKTRGQQVTLSCSPISGHRSVSWYQQTPGQGLQFLFEYFSETQRNKGNFPGRFSGRQFSNSRSEMNVSTLELGDSALYLCASSGPNTGGLFFGEGSRLTVL.

Remarks on this clonotype: A much larger clone lies a single base off, so this may be a read error. The chain links TRBV7-2 to TRBJ2-1; 8 nucleotides match TRBD1. This CDR3 is 16 amino acids long. Germline CDR1 and CDR2: SGHTA and FQGNSA. CDR3 DNA sequence: TGTGCCAGCAGCTCACAGGGGGTTCTTCTACAGGGTGAGCAGGTCTTC. It yields the protein CASSSQGVLLQGEQVF.

There are a few counts of this clonotype. This sequence joins TRBV28 and TRBJ2-5; D is unresolved. The CDR3 length is 11 residues. Trimming pared 8 bases from V and 7 bases from J, leaving 11 bases between. CDR1 is MDHEN, CDR2 SYDVKM, per germline. CDR3 sequence: CASATYGTQYF. For the CDR3, the DNA is TGTGCCAGCGCGACTTATGGGACCCAGTACTTC.

This clonotype was seen ten or more times. The chain uses TRBV12-3 or TRBV12-4 and TRBJ2-1, with TRBD2 matching 10 bases. V shed 3 bases and J 6 bases; nucleotides not matched to a gene: 2. The CDR3 contains 14 residues. DNA for the CDR3: TGTGCCAGCAGTTTGGGGACTAGCGTCAATGAGCAGTTCTTC. Translation gives CASSLGTSVNEQFF.

This clonotype was picked up many times. The chain employs TRBV7-2 and TRBJ2-7, with TRBD1 as a possible D gene (5 bases). CDR3 length equals 14 residues. Germline assignment: CDR1 SGHTA and CDR2 FQGNSA. V lost 5 bases, J lost 0 bases, and 11 bases lay in between. CDR3 DNA sequence: TGTGCCAGCAGCGGTTACAGGAGCTCCTACGAGCAGTACTTC. It is translated as CASSGYRSSYEQYF. Full variable domain (missing parts from reference TRBV7-2 and TRBJ2-7): GAGVSQSPSNKVTEKGKDVELRCDPISGHTALYWYRQSLGQGLEFLIYFQGNSAPDKSGLPSDRFSAERTGGSVSTLTIQRTQQEDSAVYLCASSGYRSSYEQYFGPGTRLTVT.

This clonotype came up many times. The V call is TRBV20-1, the J call TRBJ1-6, with a weak D call TRBD1 (5 bases). V was clipped by 0 bases and J by 1 base, with 16 bases between them. The V gene's germline CDR1 is DFQATT and CDR2 SNEGSKA (reference sequence). The CDR3 has 18 amino acids. The CDR3 loop is CSARDRVGVGSYNSPLHF. CDR3 nucleotides: TGCAGTGCTAGAGATCGGGTAGGGGTAGGATCCTATAATTCACCCCTCCACTTT.

At least ten counts were recorded for this clonotype. The chain has TRBV9 and TRBJ2-4; D is perhaps TRBD1 (5 bases). V lost 4 bases to trimming and J lost 4 bases, with 18 bases between them. The germline CDR1 and CDR2 sequences are SGDLS and YYNGEE. The CDR3 runs 16 residues. The CDR3 region has the DNA TGTGCCAGCAGCCGGTCAATCGACAGTGGGAAAAACATTCAGTACTTC. Its protein is CASSRSIDSGKNIQYF.

As to this clonotype: A much larger clone differs by one base, so this may be a read error. The chain has TRBV5-6 and TRBJ2-1, with D perhaps matching TRBD2 (6 bases). TRBJ2-7 matches the DNA end more closely, so the J call is doubtful. This CDR3 contains 17 residues. Germline CDR1 and CDR2: SGHDT and YYEEEE. The CDR3 DNA reads TGTGCCAGCAGCTTGGGTATTAGCGGAAACTCCTACAATGAGCAGTACTTC. Translation gives CASSLGISGNSYNEQYF.

This clonotype was seen at least ten times. The V call is TRBV3-1, the J call TRBJ2-4, with D perhaps TRBD2 (5 bases). Germline loops: CDR1 LGHDT, CDR2 YNNKEL (reference sequence). The CDR3 length is 14 residues. V lost 0 bases to trimming and J lost 6 bases, with 9 bases between them. CDR3 in DNA: TGTGCCAGCAGCCAAGATGGAGGCCTAAACATTCAGTACTTC. This sequence encodes CASSQDGGLNIQYF.

The table lists this clonotype with a few counts. The chain employs TRBV7-6 and TRBJ2-6; D unresolved. The V end lost 4 bases, the J end lost 2 bases, and 18 bases lay between the germline ends. The CDR3 runs 18 residues. The germline V gene encodes CDR1 SGHVS and CDR2 FNYEAQ. This chain's CDR3 is CASSSLTGSTAGANVLTF. The DNA of the CDR3 is TGTGCCAGCAGCTCCCTAACCGGGTCCACGGCTGGGGCCAACGTCCTGACTTTC.

This clonotype was detected only a few times. A much bigger clone sits one base away, suggesting this may be a read error. The chain couples TRBV18 to TRBJ2-4; D unclear. The J call is doubtful: the DNA matches TRBJ2-7 better. The CDR3 sequence is 11 residues long. Germline assignment: CDR1 KGHSH and CDR2 LQKENI. Here the CDR3 DNA reads TGTGCCAGCTCACCATGTCCCGAGCAGTACTTC. Amino acid sequence: CASSPCPEQYF.

This clonotype was counted at least ten times. V gene TRBV20-1 combines with J gene TRBJ2-7, with D perhaps matching TRBD2 (5 bases). This CDR3 is 12 amino acids long. Germline loops: CDR1 DFQATT, CDR2 SNEGSKA (reference sequence). Trimming cost V 5 bases and J 2 bases, with 10 bases left between them. Written as DNA, the CDR3 is TGCAGTGCTCTAGCTAGGCCCTACGAGCAGTACTTC. Its translation is CSALARPYEQYF.

A note on this clonotype: A much larger clone is a single base away; this may be a read error. The chain recombines TRBV28 with TRBJ2-1; 14 positions agree with TRBD2. CDR1 is MDHEN, CDR2 SYDVKM, per germline. The CDR3 length is 15 residues. V lost 5 bases to trimming and J lost 6 bases; unmatched junction nucleotides: 3. The CDR3 region has the DNA TGTGCCAGCAGTGGGACTAGCGGGGGTAGCAATGAGCAGTTCTTC. This translates into CASSGTSGGSNEQFF.

With regard to this clonotype: A much larger clone is a single base away; this may be a read error. The chain uses TRBV24-1 and TRBJ2-1, with 8 bases lining up with TRBD2. J lost 10 bases, V lost 6 bases, and 10 bases had no gene match. Germline V lookup: CDR1 KGHDR, CDR2 SFDVKD. This CDR3 has 14 amino acids. DNA for the CDR3: TGTGCCACCAGTACCGGACTAGCAAGTGAGGAGCAGTTCTTC. Its translation: CATSTGLASEEQFF.

This clonotype was observed many times. The CDR3 sequence: CATSNRGYNEQFF. The CDR3 region has the DNA TGTGCCACCAGTAACAGGGGATACAATGAGCAGTTCTTC. The chain joins TRBV24-1 to TRBJ2-1; TRBD1 matches 7 bases. This CDR3 comprises 13 residues. Germline V gene sequence: CDR1 KGHDR, CDR2 SFDVKD. V gave up 6 bases and J gave up 4 bases; unmatched junction bases: 2.

This clonotype was seen more than once but under ten times. The chain recombines TRBV5-6 with TRBJ2-3; 9 bases align to TRBD1. Germline V CDR1 and CDR2: SGHDT, YYEEEE. Germline trimming cut 4 bases from V and 6 bases from J; bases unmatched to any gene: 6. The CDR3 length is 14 residues. The CDR3 coding sequence is TGTGCCAGCAGCACAGGACAGGGGCTGGATACGCAGTATTTT. Amino acid sequence: CASSTGQGLDTQYF. Variable domain in full (rest from reference TRBV5-6 and TRBJ2-3): DAGVTQSPTHLIKTRGQQVTLRCSPKSGHDTVSWYQQALGQGPQFIFQYYEEEERQRGNFPDRFSGHQFPNYSSELNVNALLLGDSALYLCASSTGQGLDTQYFGPGTRLTVL.

This clonotype occurred many times. The chain uses TRBV7-8 and TRBJ2-7, with TRBD2 identical over 9 bases. Matching the DNA end better, TRBJ2-5 makes the J call doubtful. Germline CDR1 is SGHVS and CDR2 is FQNEAQ. This CDR3 region has 15 residues. In DNA form, the CDR3 reads TGTGCCAGCAGCTTAGGCGGGGGGGCGGCAGGGACCCAGTACTTC. Encoded protein: CASSLGGGAAGTQYF.

This sequence joins TRBV14 and TRBJ1-2; no clear D. V lost 1 base and J lost 4, with 13 bases in between. Germline CDR1 SGHDN, CDR2 FVKESK. The CDR3 spans 15 residues. In DNA, the CDR3 is TGTGCCAGCAGCCAAGGGTCTAAGGTCTCCTATGGCTACACCTTC. This gives the protein CASSQGSKVSYGYTF.

Comment on this clonotype: A read error may explain this, as a much larger clone is one base away. CDR3: CSVAETGVLREAQYF. CDR3 coding DNA: TGCAGCGTTGCTGAGACAGGAGTACTTCGGGAGGCCCAGTACTTC. The chain carries TRBV29-1 and TRBJ2-7; a weak D match, TRBD2 (7 bases). CDR1 SQVTM and CDR2 ANQGSEA come from the germline V gene. V shed 4 bases and J shed 10 bases, with 26 bases lying between them. This CDR3 is built from 15 residues.